This T cell receptor beta chain was found in a study of early T cells in non-severe SARS-CoV-2 infection. Overall study context: RNA in bulk from unsorted whole blood was sequenced, and chains were unpaired. Findings and caveats of the study: A preference for anti-spike CD8 responses marked VDJdb matching, which missed private and CD4 specificities.

Unique molecular identifiers were added to individual cDNA molecules. TCRdb recomputed calls from the 5' RACE reads with MiXCR, one row per CDR3 protein. Here the sample spans 85,000 to 95,000 distinct CDR3 sequences, roughly 14% being singletons. Worth noting for this clonotype: Its antigen is unidentified.

The CDR3 loop spans 15 amino acids. Trimming stripped 3 bases from V and 1 base from J, with 10 bases between. The rearrangement links TRBV12-3 or TRBV12-4 to TRBJ1-5; TRBD1 is a possible D gene (5 bases). The sample comprised whole blood. This clonotype was sampled from an adult who was a healthcare worker with PCR-confirmed SARS-CoV-2 infection or an uninfected control (not recorded which). The CDR3 sequence is CASSLWQGSNQPQHF. CDR3 DNA: TGTGCCAGCAGTTTGTGGCAGGGAAGCAATCAGCCCCAGCATTTT.